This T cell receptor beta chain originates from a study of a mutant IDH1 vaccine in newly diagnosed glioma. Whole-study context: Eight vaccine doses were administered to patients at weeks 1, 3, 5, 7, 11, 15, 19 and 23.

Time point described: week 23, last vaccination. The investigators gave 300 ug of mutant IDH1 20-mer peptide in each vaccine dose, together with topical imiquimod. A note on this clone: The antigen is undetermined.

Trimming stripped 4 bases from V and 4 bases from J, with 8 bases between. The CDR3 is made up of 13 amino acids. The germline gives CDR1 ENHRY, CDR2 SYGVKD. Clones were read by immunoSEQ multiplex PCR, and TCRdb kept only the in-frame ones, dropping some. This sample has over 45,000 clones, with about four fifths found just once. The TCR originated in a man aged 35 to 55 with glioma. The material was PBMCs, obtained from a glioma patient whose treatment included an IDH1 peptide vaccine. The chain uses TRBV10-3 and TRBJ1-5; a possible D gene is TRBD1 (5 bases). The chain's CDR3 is CAISAEGNQPQHF. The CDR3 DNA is TGTGCCATCAGTGCGGAGGGGAATCAGCCCCAGCATTTT.